These 30 T cell receptor beta chains originate from one sample sequenced in a study of blood T cell repertoires in COVID-19. Data came from immunoSEQ multiplex PCR; TCRdb stores just in-frame clones and leaves some out. Among roughly 30,000 clones, about 85% were seen once, and the ten largest hold more than 12%. What was sequenced was peripheral blood. The receptors derive from a human donor with acute or convalescent COVID-19. The donor label of this sample is uncertain.

This chain uses TRBV24-1 with TRBJ2-1, with 7 bases that match TRBD1. Germline CDR1 is KGHDR and CDR2 is SFDVKD. Trimming removed 5 bases from V and 2 bases from J; junction bases left unmatched: 5. CDR3 length equals 15 residues. CDR3 sequence: CATSGVTGTYNEQFF. CDR3 DNA sequence: TGTGCCACCAGTGGTGTGACAGGGACCTACAATGAGCAGTTCTTC.

J is TRBJ2-5 and V is TRBV6-5; the D gene is possibly TRBD2 (5 bases). The CDR3 contains 13 residues. Per the germline V gene, CDR1 is MNHEY and CDR2 is SVGAGI. The ends were cut back, 10 bases at V and 6 bases at J, with 18 bases in the middle. The CDR3 region is CATAVSGGKTQYF. CDR3 nucleotides: TGTGCCACCGCCGTGTCAGGAGGCAAGACCCAGTACTTC.

The genes are TRBV2 and TRBJ1-6; maybe TRBD1 (6 bases). The CDR3 length is 15 residues. Trimming took 3 bases from V and 2 from J, leaving 8 bases between them. Germline CDR1 reads SNHLY; CDR2 reads FYNNEI. This CDR3 reads CASSERTAYNSPLHF. CDR3 bases: TGTGCCAGCAGTGAGCGGACAGCCTATAATTCACCCCTCCACTTT.

The V gene is TRBV29-1, the J gene TRBJ1-1; 7 bases line up with TRBD1. The CDR3 is 13 residues long. V lost 7 bases, J lost 7 bases, and 12 bases stayed unmatched. Germline CDR1 and CDR2: SQVTM and ANQGSEA. CDR3: CSANQGVAGEAFF. In nucleotides, the CDR3 is TGCAGCGCAAACCAGGGGGTAGCCGGTGAAGCTTTCTTT.

The chain has TRBV21-1 and TRBJ2-3; TRBD2 is the table's D call and was not checked against the DNA. TRBV21-1 is given as a pseudogene. CDR3 length equals 18 residues. The CDR3: CASSTEDTPGLHTDTQYF. DNA for the CDR3: TGTGCCAGCAGCACCGAGGACACACCGGGACTCCACACAGATACGCAGTATTTT.

The chain couples TRBV10-3 to TRBJ2-7; tentatively, D is TRBD1 (5 bases). Looked up from germline, CDR1 is ENHRY and CDR2 is SYGVKD. The CDR3 loop spans 14 amino acids. V dropped 0 bases and J dropped 5 bases, with 11 bases sitting between them. As DNA, the CDR3 is TGTGCCATCAGTGAGTCAGGACATATCGACGAGCAGTACTTC. Translation: CAISESGHIDEQYF.

This clone was seen a single time. The rearrangement uses TRBV7-2 and TRBJ2-7; TRBD2 matches at 8 bases. After removal of 2 bases from V and 3 bases from J, the junction contained 3 bases not matched to a gene. Germline loops: CDR1 SGHTA, CDR2 FQGNSA. CDR3 length: 14 amino acids. CDR3 loop: CASSLSGGYYEQYF. CDR3 sequence (DNA): TGTGCCAGCAGCTTAAGCGGGGGATACTACGAGCAGTACTTC.

The chain combines TRBV9 with TRBJ1-2; TRBD1 matches 8 bases. The V gene's germline CDR1 is SGDLS and CDR2 YYNGEE. The CDR3 spans 15 residues. Trimming at V came to 0 bases and at J to 4 bases, leaving 5 bases not matched to a gene. This chain's CDR3 is CASSVDTGGSYGYTF. The CDR3 DNA reads TGTGCCAGCAGCGTAGATACAGGGGGGTCCTATGGCTACACCTTC.

This clone has just one count. DNA for the CDR3: TGTGCCAGCAGCTTCGGGGTGAACATTCAGTACTTC. As protein: CASSFGVNIQYF. The V call is TRBV7-2, the J call TRBJ2-4; TRBD2 might be the D (5 bases). The CDR3 runs 12 residues. V lost 3 bases and J lost 7, with 7 bases in between. Per germline, CDR1 SGHTA and CDR2 FQGNSA.

This chain joins TRBV29-1 and TRBJ1-1; a possible D gene is TRBD1 (6 bases). Deletions cut 7 bases from V and 0 bases from J, with 9 bases between. Germline V gives CDR1 SQVTM, CDR2 ANQGSEA. This CDR3 spans 12 amino acids. CDR3 DNA: TGCAGCGGGACAGTGATGAACACTGAAGCTTTCTTT. Translation gives CSGTVMNTEAFF.

CDR3 sequence: CASSVGVDSNSPLHF. The CDR3 DNA sequence: TGTGCCAGCAGCGTAGGCGTGGACAGCAATTCACCCCTCCACTTT. The J gene is TRBJ1-6, the V gene TRBV9; a weak D match, TRBD1 (6 bases). V was cut by 0 bases and J by 7 bases, with 11 bases left in between. The CDR3 is 15 amino acids. Per the germline V gene, CDR1 is SGDLS and CDR2 is YYNGEE. The full variable domain, its missing parts supplied by reference TRBV9 and TRBJ1-6, is DSGVTQTPKHLITATGQRVTLRCSPRSGDLSVYWYQQSLDQGLQFLIQYYNGEERAKGNILERFSAQQFPDLHSELNLSSLELGDSALYFCASSVGVDSNSPLHFGNGTRLTVT.

The chain couples TRBV6-5 to TRBJ1-1, with 7 bases fitting TRBD1. The CDR3 totals 12 residues. The V gene's germline CDR1 is MNHEY and CDR2 SVGAGI. Germline trimming cut 6 bases from V and 13 bases from J; bases unmatched to any gene: 11. CDR3 sequence (DNA): TGTGCCAGCAGGCCAGGGGGAGGACGGGGTTTCTTT. This sequence encodes CASRPGGGRGFF.

This clone is a singleton in its sample. V usage is TRBV5-1 and J usage is TRBJ2-3; TRBD1 matches at 7 bases. V lost 0 bases to trimming and J lost 4 bases; unmatched junction nucleotides: 5. The CDR3 runs 15 residues. Looked up from germline, CDR1 is SGHRS and CDR2 is YFSETQ. The CDR3 DNA sequence: TGCGCCAGCAGCTTGGCTACAGGGGAAGCAGATACGCAGTATTTT. Translated, it gives CASSLATGEADTQYF.

The chain has TRBV7-2 and TRBJ1-1; 10 bases line up with TRBD1. The junction had 9 bases not matched to a gene; V was cut back by 5 bases and J by 0 bases. Germline V lookup: CDR1 SGHTA, CDR2 FQGNSA. The CDR3 length is 17 residues. CDR3 residues: CASSGRQGASMNTEAFF. DNA of the CDR3: TGTGCCAGCAGCGGGCGACAGGGGGCTTCAATGAACACTGAAGCTTTCTTT.

This chain connects TRBV6-5 to TRBJ1-2; D gene ambiguous. The ends were cut back, 5 bases at V and 4 bases at J, with 11 bases in the middle. Germline V gene lookup returns CDR1 MNHEY and CDR2 SVGAGI. The CDR3 totals 13 residues. The CDR3 bases are TGTGCCAGCAGTCCCCGAGCGATCTATGGCTACACCTTC. The encoded protein is CASSPRAIYGYTF.

The rearrangement joins TRBV7-9 to TRBJ2-5; 7 positions agree with TRBD1. CDR3 length: 14 amino acids. V lost 5 bases and J lost 2; bases outside the gene matches: 5. CDR1 is SEHNR, CDR2 FQNEAQ, per germline (reference sequence). The CDR3 DNA follows: TGTGCCAGCAGCGTCGGGACAGCGCAAGAGACCCAGTACTTC. This gives the protein CASSVGTAQETQYF.

The V and J genes are TRBV30 and TRBJ1-1; 7 bases align to TRBD1. V trimming: 0 bases; J trimming: 11 bases; junction bases outside the gene matches: 3. Germline V lookup: CDR1 GTSNPN, CDR2 SVGIG (reference sequence). This CDR3 is 11 amino acids long. The CDR3 here is CAWSVAGGAFF. For the CDR3, the DNA is TGTGCCTGGAGTGTGGCAGGGGGGGCTTTCTTT.

The chain employs TRBV6-2 or TRBV6-3 and TRBJ1-2, with D possibly being TRBD1 (6 bases). There are 14 residues in the CDR3. Germline CDR1 reads MNHEY; CDR2 reads SVGEGT. The ends were cut back, 7 bases at V and 8 bases at J, with 20 bases in the middle. The CDR3 DNA sequence: TGTGCCAGCACCCCGGGGCGGGGGGCTGGCGGCTACACCTTC. Residues: CASTPGRGAGGYTF.

The V call is TRBV5-4, the J call TRBJ2-7; D is possibly TRBD2 (7 bases). Germline assignment: CDR1 SGHNT and CDR2 YYREEE (reference sequence). V was pared by 1 base and J by 6 bases, with 14 bases between. The CDR3 loop spans 14 amino acids. CDR3 sequence (DNA): TGTGCCAGCAGCTTGTTGGGCGGGGGCGGCGAGCAGTACTTC. This codes for CASSLLGGGGEQYF.

The chain links TRBV5-5 to TRBJ2-5, with D uncertain. Trimming left V 3 bases short and J 1 base short, with 7 bases between. Germline V lookup: CDR1 SGHKS, CDR2 YYEKEE (reference sequence). The CDR3 length is 13 residues. Here the CDR3 DNA reads TGTGCCAGCAGCTCTAAGCCCCAAGAGACCCAGTACTTC. Protein: CASSSKPQETQYF.

The chain links TRBV19 to TRBJ1-2; a weak D match, TRBD1 (6 bases). This CDR3 has 12 residues. CDR1 is LNHDA and CDR2 is SQIVND in the germline V gene (reference sequence). The V end was cut by 5 bases, the J end by 8 bases, with 12 bases between. CDR3 region: CASSLRQDGYTF. In nucleotides, the CDR3 is TGTGCCAGTAGTTTGCGACAGGACGGCTACACCTTC. The complete variable domain, with remaining parts taken from reference TRBV19 and TRBJ1-2, reads DGGITQSPKYLFRKEGQNVTLSCEQNLNHDAMYWYRQDPGQGLRLIYYSQIVNDFQKGDIAEGYSVSREKKESFPLTVTSAQKNPTAFYLCASSLRQDGYTFGSGTRLTVV.

The V gene is TRBV7-8, the J gene TRBJ2-2; tentative D call: TRBD1 (6 bases). The CDR3 runs to 16 residues. With 5 bases removed from V and 1 base from J, the gap between germline ends came to 14 bases. The germline V gene has CDR1 SGHVS and CDR2 FQNEAQ. The CDR3 is CASSPVPGQNTGELFF. The CDR3 region has the DNA TGTGCCAGCAGCCCAGTGCCGGGACAGAACACCGGGGAGCTGTTTTTT.

The chain combines TRBV30 with TRBJ1-1, with 7 nucleotides matching TRBD1. CDR1 GTSNPN and CDR2 SVGIG come from the germline V gene (reference sequence). V was clipped by 2 bases and J by 1 base; unmatched bases: 4. This CDR3 comprises 14 residues. The CDR3 DNA sequence: TGTGCCTGGAGTTACCGGGACAGGAACACTGAAGCTTTCTTT. It yields the protein CAWSYRDRNTEAFF.

The table lists this clone with a few counts. CDR3 bases: TGTGCCAGCAGCCCCTTGGGCCTCTCAGGGGGCTGGGAAGCTTTCTTT. This gives the protein CASSPLGLSGGWEAFF. The chain links TRBV7-2 to TRBJ1-1, with 8 bases that match TRBD1. This CDR3 region has 16 residues. The V and J ends lost 5 bases and 8 bases, in that order; junction bases with no gene match: 16. Germline lookup yields CDR1 SGHTA and CDR2 FQGNSA.

V usage is TRBV12-3 or TRBV12-4 and J usage is TRBJ2-1; D is unclear. V shed 4 bases and J shed 10 bases, with 11 bases lying between them. The CDR3 is 12 residues long. In DNA form, the CDR3 reads TGTGCCAGCAGTTCCGGCGGTGGCGAGCAGTTCTTC. Its protein is CASSSGGGEQFF.

The chain has TRBV5-1 and TRBJ1-2; 10 bases agree with TRBD1. V dropped 3 bases and J dropped 5; count of bases not matched to a gene: 4. The CDR3 totals 14 residues. Germline V lookup: CDR1 SGHRS, CDR2 YFSETQ. CDR3 DNA: TGCGCCAGCAGCTCCGGGACAGGGGAGTATGGCTACACCTTC. This translates into CASSSGTGEYGYTF.

In its sample, this clone was seen a few times. V usage is TRBV6-5 and J usage is TRBJ1-4; the D gene is possibly TRBD1 (6 bases). The germline gives CDR1 MNHEY, CDR2 SVGAGI. V lost 6 bases, J lost 3 bases, and 11 bases lay in between. The CDR3 is made up of 14 amino acids. The CDR3 spells CASSAGGPNEKLFF. As DNA, the CDR3 is TGTGCCAGCAGCGCCGGGGGGCCTAATGAAAAACTGTTTTTT.

The genes are TRBV25-1 and TRBJ1-6; 9 nucleotides match TRBD1. The junction had 5 bases not matched to a gene; V was cut back by 7 bases and J by 7 bases. This CDR3 has 14 amino acids. Germline CDR1 MGHDK, CDR2 SYGVNS. The CDR3 region has the DNA TGTGCCAGCACGGGACAGGGAGTGAATTCACCCCTCCACTTT. The encoded protein is CASTGQGVNSPLHF.

The chain couples TRBV9 to TRBJ2-5; D may be TRBD2 (5 bases). The CDR3 has 14 amino acids. The V gene lost 0 bases and the J gene lost 5 bases, with 11 bases spanning the gap. CDR1 SGDLS and CDR2 YYNGEE come from the germline V gene. CDR3 DNA: TGTGCCAGCAGCGTAGGGACTTTTGGCGAGACCCAGTACTTC. It is translated as CASSVGTFGETQYF.

This clone showed up just once. The chain uses TRBV7-2 and TRBJ1-4; D might be TRBD1 (5 bases). Germline values: CDR1 SGHTA, CDR2 FQGNSA. The CDR3 is 16 residues long. V was clipped by 0 bases and J by 4 bases, with 12 bases between them. CDR3 DNA sequence: TGTGCCAGCAGCTTAGCGTCGGCAGGGAATAATGAAAAACTGTTTTTT. Encoded protein: CASSLASAGNNEKLFF.